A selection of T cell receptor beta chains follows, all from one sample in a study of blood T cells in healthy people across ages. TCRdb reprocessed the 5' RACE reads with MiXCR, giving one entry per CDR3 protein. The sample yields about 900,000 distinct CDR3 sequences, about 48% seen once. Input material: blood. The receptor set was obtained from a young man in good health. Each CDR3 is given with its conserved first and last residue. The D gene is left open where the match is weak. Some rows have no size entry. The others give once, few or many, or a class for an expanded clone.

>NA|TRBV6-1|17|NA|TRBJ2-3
TGTGCCAGCAGCAAAGGACAGCGAGTATCCCTCACAGATACGCAGTATTTT
CASSKGQRVSLTDTQYF
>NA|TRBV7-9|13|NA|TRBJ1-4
TGTGCCAGCAGCTTAGGTCGCAGGGTCGAACTGTTTTTT
CASSLGRRVELFF
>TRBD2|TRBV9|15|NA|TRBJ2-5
TGTGCCAGCAGGCAGAGACTAGCGGGGAGTGAGACCCAGTACTTC
CASRQRLAGSETQYF
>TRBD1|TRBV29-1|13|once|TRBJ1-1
TGCAGCGGGCGACAGGGGGGGGACACTGAAGCTTTCTTT
CSGRQGGDTEAFF
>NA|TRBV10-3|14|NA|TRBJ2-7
TGTGCCATCGGCCGGGGGCAAGGGGAATACGAGCAGTACTTC
CAIGRGQGEYEQYF
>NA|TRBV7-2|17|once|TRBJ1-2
TGTGCCAGCAGCTTAGGCTCGAGAGGGATGGGGTTGGGTGGCTACACCTTC
CASSLGSRGMGLGGYTF
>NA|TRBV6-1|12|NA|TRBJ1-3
TGTGCCAGCAGTGAAGTCGGGAACACCATATATTTT
CASSEVGNTIYF
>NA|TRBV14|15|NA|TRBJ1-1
TGTGCCAGCAGCCAGGTGACAGGCGAAAACACTGAAGCTTTCTTT
CASSQVTGENTEAFF
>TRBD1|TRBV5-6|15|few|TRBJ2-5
TGTGCCAGCAGCTTTAGGACAGGGTTGATAGAGACCCAGTACTTC
CASSFRTGLIETQYF
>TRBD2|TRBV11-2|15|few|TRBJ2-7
TGTGCCAGCCAACCCACTGGGACTAGCGGGGATGAGCAGTACTTC
CASQPTGTSGDEQYF
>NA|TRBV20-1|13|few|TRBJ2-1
TGCAGTGCGGTGCTAGACGGTTCTAGACGGCAGTTCTTC
CSAVLDGSRRQFF
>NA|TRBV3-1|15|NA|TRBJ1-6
TGTGCCAGCAGCCCCCAGGGGACCTATAATTCACCCCTCCACTTT
CASSPQGTYNSPLHF
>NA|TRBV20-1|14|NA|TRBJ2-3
TGCAGTGCTAGAGAGAGGGGGACCACAGATACGCAGTATTTT
CSARERGTTDTQYF
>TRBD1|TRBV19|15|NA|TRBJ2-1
TGTGCCAGTAGTAAGCCCGGGACAGATGTCAATGAGCAGTTCTTC
CASSKPGTDVNEQFF
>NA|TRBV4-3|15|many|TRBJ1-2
TGCGCCAGCAGCCAAGATTTTCCGGGGGCCTATGGCTACACCTTC
CASSQDFPGAYGYTF
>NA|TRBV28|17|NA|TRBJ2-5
TGTGCCAGCAGTGGGAGTTTGGGCGACTTAACCAGGGAGACCCAGTACTTC
CASSGSLGDLTRETQYF
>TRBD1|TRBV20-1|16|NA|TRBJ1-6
TGCAGTACTAGAGATGGCCCGGACAGGGATAATTCACCCCTCCACTTT
CSTRDGPDRDNSPLHF
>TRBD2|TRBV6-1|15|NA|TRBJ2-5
TGTGCCAGCAGTGGAGCTAGCGGGGGGGCAGAGACCCAGTACTTC
CASSGASGGAETQYF
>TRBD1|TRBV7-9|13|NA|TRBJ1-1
TGTGCCAGCAGCCCCGGGACAGGGGGTTCAGCTTTCTTT
CASSPGTGGSAFF
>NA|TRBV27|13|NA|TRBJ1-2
TGTGCCAGCAAAACCGAGGACACCTATGGCTACACCTTC
CASKTEDTYGYTF
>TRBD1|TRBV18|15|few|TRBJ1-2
TGTGCCACCAAACCGGGACAGGGGGCCCTCTATGGCTACACCTTC
CATKPGQGALYGYTF
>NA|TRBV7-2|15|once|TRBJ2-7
TGTGCCAGCAGTTCATGGGGCGATCTTCGGAGCGAGCAGTACTTC
CASSSWGDLRSEQYF
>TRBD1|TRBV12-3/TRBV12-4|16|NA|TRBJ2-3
TGTGCCAGCAGCCCCAGGACAGGGAATAGCAATCAGCCCCAGTATTTT
CASSPRTGNSNQPQYF
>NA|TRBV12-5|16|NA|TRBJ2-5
TGTGCTAGTGGTTTGGCCGACGGTGGAGCGCTGGAGACCCAGTACTTC
CASGLADGGALETQYF
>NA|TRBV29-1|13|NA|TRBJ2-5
TGCGGCGTTGAAAGACCTAGTGACGAGACCCAGTACTTC
CGVERPSDETQYF
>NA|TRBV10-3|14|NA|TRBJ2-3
TGTGCCATCAGGGCAACGGGGAGCACAGATACGCAGTATTTT
CAIRATGSTDTQYF
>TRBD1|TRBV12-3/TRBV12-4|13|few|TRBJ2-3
TGTGCCAGCAGTAGGGACAGTCCAGATACGCAGTATTTT
CASSRDSPDTQYF
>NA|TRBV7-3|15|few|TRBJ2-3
TGTGCCAGCAGCTATAGTTACTCTTCCACAGATACGCAGTATTTT
CASSYSYSSTDTQYF
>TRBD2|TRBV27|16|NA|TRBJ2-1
TGTGCCAGCAGCCCTCGAGGGCCTAGCGGCTACAAGGAGCAGTTCTTC
CASSPRGPSGYKEQFF
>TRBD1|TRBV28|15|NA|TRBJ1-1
TGTGCCAGCAGTTGGACAGGGGGCAGGGGCACTGAAGCTTTCTTT
CASSWTGGRGTEAFF
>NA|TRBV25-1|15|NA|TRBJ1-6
TGTGCCAGCTCCCTCAAGGGTAAATTGGGTTCACCCCTCCACTTT
CASSLKGKLGSPLHF
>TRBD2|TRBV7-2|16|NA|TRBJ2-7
TGTGCCAGCAGCTTAGCCCCAACTAGCGGGGGTTACGAGCAGTACTTC
CASSLAPTSGGYEQYF
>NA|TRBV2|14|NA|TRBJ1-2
TGTGCCAGCAGTGAAGCGGCATCTAACTATGGCTACACCTTC
CASSEAASNYGYTF
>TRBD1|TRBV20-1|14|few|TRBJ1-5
TGCAGTGCTAGAGCCGGGACAGGGGGTCAGCCCCAGCATTTT
CSARAGTGGQPQHF
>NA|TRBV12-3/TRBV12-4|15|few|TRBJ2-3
TGTGCCAGCAGTTTTGGCGGGCAGAGCACAGATACGCAGTATTTT
CASSFGGQSTDTQYF
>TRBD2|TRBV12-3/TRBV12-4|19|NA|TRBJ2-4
TGTGCCAGCAGAAGCAACTCACTAGCGGGGGGGTACAACAAAAACATTCAGTACTTC
CASRSNSLAGGYNKNIQYF
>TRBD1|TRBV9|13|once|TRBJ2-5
TGTGCCAGCAGTGCAGGGGGCTGGGAGACCCAGTACTTC
CASSAGGWETQYF
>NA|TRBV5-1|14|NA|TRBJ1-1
TGCGCCAGCAGCGCGAGACAGGTGAACACTGAAGCTTTCTTT
CASSARQVNTEAFF
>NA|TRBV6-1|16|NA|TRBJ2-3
TGTGCCAGCAGTGAAGAGAATCCGCGGGGCACAGATACGCAGTATTTT
CASSEENPRGTDTQYF
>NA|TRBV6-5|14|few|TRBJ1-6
TGTGCCAGCAGCCCTTTCCGATCGAGTTCACCCCTCCACTTT
CASSPFRSSSPLHF
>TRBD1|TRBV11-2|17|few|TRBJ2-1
TGTGCCAGCAGCCCCCTAGGACAGGGGGGACCCTACAATGAGCAGTTCTTC
CASSPLGQGGPYNEQFF
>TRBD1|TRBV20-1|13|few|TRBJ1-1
TGCAGTGCTAGAAAAGACAGGGTCACTGAAGCTTTCTTT
CSARKDRVTEAFF
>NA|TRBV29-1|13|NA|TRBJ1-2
TGCAGCGTTGAACCGGGGGGCGCACATGGCTACACCTTC
CSVEPGGAHGYTF
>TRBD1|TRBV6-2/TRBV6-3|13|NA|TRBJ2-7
TGTGCCAGCAAAGTCAGGGGGCCCTACGAGCAGTACTTC
CASKVRGPYEQYF
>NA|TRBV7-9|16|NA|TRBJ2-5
TGTGCCAGCAGCTTAGCGCCCGTTATGGGTCAAGAGACCCAGTACTTC
CASSLAPVMGQETQYF
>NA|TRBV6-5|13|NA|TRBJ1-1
TGTGCCAGCAGTTACATGTATGACACTGAAGCTTTCTTT
CASSYMYDTEAFF
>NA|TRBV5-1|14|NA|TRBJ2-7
TGCGCCAGCAGCCCGAGCGGGTTATCCTACGAGCAGTACTTC
CASSPSGLSYEQYF
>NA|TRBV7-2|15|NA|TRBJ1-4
TGTGCCAGCAGCTACACAGGGCAATGGGGTGAAAAACTGTTTTTT
CASSYTGQWGEKLFF
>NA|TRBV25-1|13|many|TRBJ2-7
TGTGCCAGCAGTGCCGGGGTCTCCTACGAGCAGTACTTC
CASSAGVSYEQYF
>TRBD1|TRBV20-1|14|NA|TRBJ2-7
TGCAGTGCTAGACAGACAGGGGGACCCTACGAGCAGTACTTC
CSARQTGGPYEQYF
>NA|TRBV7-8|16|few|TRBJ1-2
TGTGCCAGCAGCTTAATCGGGTCCACAGGAATACGTGGCTACACCTTC
CASSLIGSTGIRGYTF
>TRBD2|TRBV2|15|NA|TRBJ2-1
TGTGCCAGCAGTGATAATAGCGGGGGGTACAATGAGCAGTTCTTC
CASSDNSGGYNEQFF
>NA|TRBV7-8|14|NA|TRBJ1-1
TGTGCCAGCAGCCGCCCACAGGGTACGACTGAAGCTTTCTTT
CASSRPQGTTEAFF
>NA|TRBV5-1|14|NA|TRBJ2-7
TGCGCCAGCAGCTTCACTAGCCCGCCCTACGAGCAGTACTTC
CASSFTSPPYEQYF
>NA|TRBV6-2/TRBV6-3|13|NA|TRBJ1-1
TGTGCCAGCAGTTACAGGGAATGGACTGAAGCTTTCTTT
CASSYREWTEAFF